This T cell receptor beta chain was found in a study of regulatory T cells in long-lasting Graves disease. Study details: The term persistent Graves' disease signified upward of 5 years on antithyroid drugs with positive TSH receptor antibodies. Study-wide points: Reduced TCR diversity was observed in persistent Graves' patients versus newly diagnosed patients.

Many counts were recorded for this clonotype. Its cognate antigen is unknown. As to time point: persistent/refractory GD, antithyroid drugs over 5 years with positive TRAb. Scientists built the TCR library using RNA that was extracted from PBMCs. From an endocrinology department in Xi'an, China, came the patients. Construction of TCR beta libraries relied on iRepertoire HTBI primers and on Arm-PCR targeting CDR3 regions. TCRdb reanalysed the multiplex PCR reads using MiXCR and keeps one entry per CDR3 protein. This repertoire shows over 450,000 distinct CDR3 sequences, 20% to 25% found once; its top ten account for roughly 7%. V shed 1 base and J shed 4 bases, with 10 bases lying between them. This CDR3 is 14 amino acids long. Germline loops: CDR1 SEHNR, CDR2 FQNEAQ (reference sequence).

This TCR came from a female donor with Graves disease. This chain joins TRBV7-9 and TRBJ1-2; no reliable D call. This specimen consisted of peripheral blood mononuclear cells (PBMCs), obtained when the disease was refractory, from a patient treated with antithyroid drugs. The CDR3 here is CASSLEDGLYGYTF. The CDR3 coding sequence is TGTGCCAGCAGCTTAGAGGACGGGCTCTATGGCTACACCTTC. Using reference TRBV7-9 and TRBJ1-2 for the parts outside the CDR3, the full variable domain is DTGVSQNPRHKITKRGQNVTFRCDPISEHNRLYWYRQTLGQGPEFLTYFQNEAQLEKSRLLSDRFSAERPKGSFSTLEIQRTEQGDSAMYLCASSLEDGLYGYTFGSGTRLTVV.